The next 32 T cell receptor beta chains were all read from a single sample in a study of circulating and synovial CD4+ cells in juvenile arthritis. Repertoires were generated with immunoSEQ multiplex PCR, while TCRdb's copy carries only in-frame clones and drops some. The top ten hold approximately 0.7% of the sample, which has tens of thousands of clones, about 94% seen once. The source material was CD4+ T cells from blood. Source of these receptors: a human donor with juvenile idiopathic arthritis.

The chain joins TRBV14 to TRBJ2-3; tentative D call: TRBD1 (5 bases). V was cut by 0 bases and J by 11 bases, with 15 bases left in between. The CDR3 length is 14 residues. Germline loops: CDR1 SGHDN, CDR2 FVKESK. CDR3 loop: CASSQDLVQGMQYF. In DNA form, the CDR3 reads TGTGCCAGCAGCCAAGATCTGGTCCAGGGTATGCAGTATTTT.

This chain joins TRBV5-6 and TRBJ1-1; 7 nucleotides match TRBD1. J was trimmed by 10 bases and V by 0 bases; bases with no gene match: 3. This CDR3 contains 12 residues. Looked up from germline, CDR1 is SGHDT and CDR2 is YYEEEE. The CDR3 is CASSLGQGGAFF. CDR3 DNA sequence: TGTGCCAGCAGCTTGGGTCAGGGGGGAGCTTTCTTT.

The V and J genes are TRBV5-1 and TRBJ2-5, with 13 bases aligning to TRBD2. In germline, CDR1 is SGHRS, CDR2 YFSETQ. Trimming at V came to 4 bases and at J to 5 bases, leaving 5 bases not matched to a gene. The length of the CDR3 is 15 residues. CDR3 sequence: CASSNGTSGVETQYF. CDR3 coding DNA: TGCGCCAGCAGCAATGGGACTAGCGGGGTCGAGACCCAGTACTTC.

This clone was recorded only once. This chain links TRBV19 with TRBJ1-1, with 7 nucleotides matching TRBD1. This CDR3 contains 15 residues. CDR1 and CDR2 (germline): LNHDA, SQIVND (reference sequence). J was trimmed by 0 bases and V by 3 bases; bases with no gene match: 4. The CDR3 is CASSIGDSMNTEAFF. The CDR3 region has the DNA TGTGCCAGTAGTATTGGGGACAGCATGAACACTGAAGCTTTCTTT. The variable domain in full, completed from reference TRBV19 and TRBJ1-1, reads DGGITQSPKYLFRKEGQNVTLSCEQNLNHDAMYWYRQDPGQGLRLIYYSQIVNDFQKGDIAEGYSVSREKKESFPLTVTSAQKNPTAFYLCASSIGDSMNTEAFFGQGTRLTVV.

To note about this clone: Other DNA sequences within the sample encode an identical CDR3. The chain uses TRBV1 and TRBJ1-6; the listed D gene, TRBD1, was not tested against the DNA. TRBV1 represents a pseudogene. The CDR3 runs 16 residues. CDR3 protein: CTSSHPTGGSNSPLHF. CDR3 nucleotides: TGCACCAGCAGCCACCCAACAGGGGGAAGTAATTCCCCCCTCCACTTT.

This chain connects TRBV15 to TRBJ2-5; TRBD1 matches 8 bases. Germline V gene data show CDR1 as LNHNV and CDR2 as YYDKDF (reference sequence). The CDR3 loop spans 15 amino acids. V dropped 2 bases and J dropped 5; count of bases not matched to a gene: 7. This chain's CDR3 is CATSRQQGVRETQYF. The CDR3 bases are TGTGCCACCAGCAGACAACAGGGGGTGAGGGAGACCCAGTACTTC.

The chain combines TRBV29-1 with TRBJ2-3, with 7 bases fitting TRBD2. Trimming took 4 bases from V and 1 from J; bases not matched to a gene: 5. Germline values: CDR1 SQVTM, CDR2 ANQGSEA. CDR3 length: 14 amino acids. CDR3 DNA sequence: TGCAGCGTTGCGGGGGGACTACGCACAGATACGCAGTATTTT. Translation: CSVAGGLRTDTQYF.

The chain recombines TRBV4-1 with TRBJ2-7; 8 positions agree with TRBD1. Germline V gene data show CDR1 as MGHRA and CDR2 as YSYEKL. The CDR3 has 13 amino acids. V trimming: 6 bases; J trimming: 5 bases; junction bases outside the gene matches: 6. The CDR3 region is CASRRTGRNEQYF. DNA of the CDR3: TGCGCCAGCAGAAGGACAGGGAGGAACGAGCAGTACTTC.

This chain connects TRBV19 to TRBJ1-6; D gene ambiguous. This CDR3 is built from 15 residues. The germline gives CDR1 LNHDA, CDR2 SQIVND (reference sequence). Trimming removed 4 bases from V and 6 bases from J, with 13 bases in between. In DNA, the CDR3 is TGTGCCAGTAGTACTTTGCGGGGAGGTAATTCACCCCTCCACTTT. This encodes CASSTLRGGNSPLHF. Full variable domain (outside the CDR3, taken from reference TRBV19 and TRBJ1-6): DGGITQSPKYLFRKEGQNVTLSCEQNLNHDAMYWYRQDPGQGLRLIYYSQIVNDFQKGDIAEGYSVSREKKESFPLTVTSAQKNPTAFYLCASSTLRGGNSPLHFGNGTRLTVT.

The chain couples TRBV5-5 to TRBJ1-6; D unresolved. This CDR3 spans 13 amino acids. Trimming removed 0 bases at V and 14 bases at J, with 12 bases between. Germline assignment: CDR1 SGHKS and CDR2 YYEKEE (reference sequence). The chain's CDR3 is CASSLGTQYTLHF. CDR3 coding DNA: TGTGCCAGCAGCTTGGGAACCCAATACACCCTCCACTTT.

The chain links TRBV5-1 to TRBJ1-5; D ambiguous. The V gene lost 7 bases and the J gene lost 4 bases, with 15 bases spanning the gap. The CDR3 has 14 amino acids. Germline V gives CDR1 SGHRS, CDR2 YFSETQ. The CDR3 here is CASSQAGDNQPQHF. Written as DNA, the CDR3 is TGCGCCAGCTCGCAAGCCGGTGATAATCAGCCCCAGCATTTT.

This chain links TRBV6-5 with TRBJ2-7, with 7 positions matching TRBD1. The J segment lost 2 bases and the V segment lost 6 bases, leaving 4 bases of the junction unmatched. CDR3 length equals 13 residues. CDR1 and CDR2 (germline): MNHEY, SVGAGI. The CDR3 sequence is CASSRTGAYEQYF. In DNA form, the CDR3 reads TGTGCCAGCAGCCGGACAGGAGCCTACGAGCAGTACTTC.

The genes are TRBV29-1 and TRBJ1-4; D unresolved. The CDR3 is 9 amino acids. V was clipped by 4 bases and J by 11 bases, with 5 bases between them. CDR1 SQVTM and CDR2 ANQGSEA come from the germline V gene. The CDR3 protein is CSVGVKLFF. The CDR3 region has the DNA TGCAGCGTTGGAGTGAAACTGTTTTTT.

The CDR3 DNA is TGTGCCAGCGTTCGTGAATCCGGGACAGGGTTATTTGGCTACACCTTC. Residues: CASVRESGTGLFGYTF. The chain joins TRBV2 to TRBJ1-2; 9 bases map to TRBD1. The J segment lost 7 bases and the V segment lost 8 bases, leaving 17 bases of the junction unmatched. CDR1 is SNHLY, CDR2 FYNNEI, per germline. The CDR3 has 16 amino acids.

V gene TRBV7-2 combines with J gene TRBJ2-2; a possible D gene is TRBD2 (5 bases). The CDR3 loop spans 16 amino acids. The ends were cut back, 4 bases at V and 4 bases at J, with 16 bases in the middle. Germline V gene sequence: CDR1 SGHTA, CDR2 FQGNSA. The CDR3 bases are TGTGCCAGCAGCTCGCGGGCCACGGTGGGCACCGGGGAGCTGTTTTTT. This codes for CASSSRATVGTGELFF.

This rearrangement joins TRBV29-1 to TRBJ1-4, with TRBD1 matching over 11 bases. The germline V gene has CDR1 SQVTM and CDR2 ANQGSEA. The CDR3 sequence is 13 residues long. Trimming removed 4 bases from V and 7 bases from J; junction bases left unmatched: 2. The CDR3 sequence is CSVGDRGGEKLFF. Here the CDR3 DNA reads TGCAGCGTTGGGGACAGGGGGGGTGAAAAACTGTTTTTT.

The chain recombines TRBV5-1 with TRBJ2-3; D not certain. V was cut by 3 bases and J by 3 bases, with 5 bases left in between. Germline assignment: CDR1 SGHRS and CDR2 YFSETQ. The CDR3 is 12 amino acids. The CDR3, as DNA: TGCGCCAGCAGCTCCCCAACAGATACGCAGTATTTT. This codes for CASSSPTDTQYF.

This chain connects TRBV9 to TRBJ2-1, with 8 bases matching TRBD1. V dropped 4 bases and J dropped 10; count of bases not matched to a gene: 7. The CDR3 has 13 amino acids. Per the germline V gene, CDR1 is SGDLS and CDR2 is YYNGEE. The CDR3 coding sequence is TGTGCCAGCAGCCTGGACAGGGTAAAGGAGCAGTTCTTC. As protein: CASSLDRVKEQFF.

The V gene is TRBV7-9, the J gene TRBJ2-3; TRBD2 aligns across 8 bases. The CDR3 has 13 amino acids. CDR1 and CDR2 from the germline V gene are SEHNR and FQNEAQ (reference sequence). The V gene end was trimmed by 0 bases and the J gene end by 11 bases; junction bases not matched to a gene: 4. Here the CDR3 reads CASSLASSGGQYF. The CDR3 region has the DNA TGTGCCAGCAGCTTAGCGTCAAGCGGGGGGCAGTATTTT.

The chain combines TRBV14 with TRBJ2-7, with 14 bases identical to TRBD2. With 4 bases clipped from V and 2 bases from J, the junction kept 4 bases outside the gene matches. Germline lookup yields CDR1 SGHDN and CDR2 FVKESK. The CDR3 contains 16 residues. CDR3 bases: TGTGCCAGCAGCCGCGGACTAGCGGGGGGCCCCTACGAGCAGTACTTC. Translation gives CASSRGLAGGPYEQYF.

The chain combines TRBV9 with TRBJ2-5; TRBD2 aligns across 8 bases. In germline, CDR1 is SGDLS, CDR2 YYNGEE. V was pared by 4 bases and J by 11 bases, with 19 bases of the junction left unmatched. CDR3 length: 16 amino acids. CDR3 sequence reads: CASSPTAGTLGGEQYF. The CDR3, as DNA: TGTGCCAGCAGCCCCACGGCAGGGACCCTCGGGGGGGAGCAGTACTTC.

The rearrangement links TRBV27 to TRBJ2-1, with TRBD2 matching 11 bases. The CDR3 extends over 17 amino acids. Unmatched junction bases numbered 10, after V lost 0 bases and J lost 9 bases. CDR1 and CDR2 (germline): MNHEY, SMNVEV (reference sequence). CDR3 residues: CASSLSLLAGGRGEQFF. As DNA, the CDR3 is TGTGCCAGCAGTTTATCCCTGCTAGCGGGGGGACGGGGTGAGCAGTTCTTC.

V usage is TRBV18 and J usage is TRBJ2-7, with TRBD2 as a possible D gene (5 bases). Trimming left V 3 bases short and J 6 bases short, with 9 bases between. The CDR3 length is 12 residues. Per the germline V gene, CDR1 is KGHSH and CDR2 is LQKENI. The CDR3 here is CASSPSGGEQYF. The CDR3 DNA follows: TGTGCCAGCTCACCCTCCGGAGGCGAGCAGTACTTC.

The chain joins TRBV27 to TRBJ2-7; a weak D match, TRBD2 (5 bases). Per the germline V gene, CDR1 is MNHEY and CDR2 is SMNVEV (reference sequence). The CDR3 has 14 residues. Between the trimmed V and J ends, which lost 6 bases and 4 bases, there was a span of 16 bases. CDR3: CASRSPGKKYEQYF. CDR3 DNA sequence: TGTGCCAGCAGATCCCCCGGGAAAAAATACGAGCAGTACTTC.

The chain has TRBV5-4 and TRBJ2-1; 8 nucleotides agree with TRBD2. J gave up 1 base and V 0 bases, and 3 bases lay outside the gene matches. The CDR3 loop spans 16 amino acids. The germline V gene encodes CDR1 SGHNT and CDR2 YYREEE (reference sequence). CDR3 sequence (DNA): TGTGCCAGCAGCTTGGCCGGGGGGGCGTCCTACAATGAGCAGTTCTTC. This translates into CASSLAGGASYNEQFF.

This rearrangement joins TRBV5-1 to TRBJ1-2; maybe TRBD1 (5 bases). Trimming took 5 bases from V and 0 from J, leaving 23 bases between them. Looked up from germline, CDR1 is SGHRS and CDR2 is YFSETQ. The CDR3 covers 18 residues. The CDR3 region is CASRVQAPMVPSNYGYTF. The CDR3 bases are TGCGCCAGCAGGGTACAGGCCCCTATGGTCCCTTCTAACTATGGCTACACCTTC.

V is TRBV5-5 and J is TRBJ2-2; a possible D gene is TRBD2 (6 bases). Trimming took off 0 bases at V and 7 bases at J, with 13 bases between the two ends. Germline V lookup: CDR1 SGHKS, CDR2 YYEKEE (reference sequence). This CDR3 is built from 15 residues. The CDR3: CASSLGGGEIGELFF. DNA of the CDR3: TGTGCCAGCAGCTTGGGCGGCGGGGAAATCGGGGAGCTGTTTTTT. The entire variable domain, with the rest obtained from reference TRBV5-5 and TRBJ2-2, is as follows: DAGVTQSPTHLIKTRGQQVTLRCSPISGHKSVSWYQQVLGQGPQFIFQYYEKEERGRGNFPDRFSARQFPNYSSELNVNALLLGDSALYLCASSLGGGEIGELFFGEGSRLTVL.

The chain has TRBV7-9 and TRBJ1-2; 9 nucleotides align to TRBD1. The V and J ends lost 4 bases and 7 bases, in that order; junction bases with no gene match: 4. There are 13 residues in the CDR3. Germline V gene sequence: CDR1 SEHNR, CDR2 FQNEAQ (reference sequence). As DNA, the CDR3 is TGTGCCAGCAGCTCGGGACAGGGTGGTGGCTACACCTTC. Its translation is CASSSGQGGGYTF.

This chain uses TRBV10-2 with TRBJ2-1, with 8 bases lining up with TRBD2. This CDR3 has 14 residues. Germline CDR1 reads WSHSY; CDR2 reads SAAADI. V dropped 11 bases and J dropped 8; count of bases not matched to a gene: 14. The chain's CDR3 is CASIAGYVGDEQFF. The DNA for the CDR3 is TGCGCCTCCATAGCGGGGTACGTTGGCGATGAGCAGTTCTTC.

The chain couples TRBV7-6 to TRBJ2-7; 8 bases line up with TRBD2. Germline V lookup: CDR1 SGHVS, CDR2 FNYEAQ. V gave up 1 base and J gave up 0 bases; unmatched junction bases: 5. The CDR3 loop spans 16 amino acids. CDR3 in DNA: TGTGCCAGCAGCTTAGGGGTGCGGGGGGTCTCCTACGAGCAGTACTTC. Amino acids: CASSLGVRGVSYEQYF.

V usage is TRBV7-6 and J usage is TRBJ1-2; TRBD1 matches at 9 bases. The CDR3 is 13 residues long. J gave up 4 bases and V 3 bases, and 0 bases lay outside the gene matches. Germline V gives CDR1 SGHVS, CDR2 FNYEAQ. In DNA, the CDR3 is TGTGCCAGCAGCTTGGACAGGGGCTATGGCTACACCTTC. Translating it yields CASSLDRGYGYTF.

This clone occurred once. The V and J genes are TRBV5-1 and TRBJ1-1, with a tentative D call TRBD1 (5 bases). The CDR3 is 15 amino acids. CDR1 and CDR2 (germline): SGHRS, YFSETQ. Trimming took off 0 bases at V and 4 bases at J, with 13 bases between the two ends. The CDR3 protein is CASSLDGGTGTEAFF. CDR3 coding DNA: TGCGCCAGCAGCTTGGATGGGGGGACGGGCACTGAAGCTTTCTTT.